The 32 T cell receptor beta chains given below trace back to one sample, sequenced in a study of blood T cell repertoires in COVID-19. Some clones are missing from TCRdb's copy, which holds only in-frame ones; the method was immunoSEQ multiplex PCR. Of over 70,000 clones listed, roughly 84% are singletons. The sequencing sample was made of peripheral blood. The receptors originated from a man between 60 and 70 years old with COVID-19, enrolled during active disease.

The J gene is TRBJ2-1, the V gene TRBV19, with 13 nucleotides matching TRBD2. The germline V gene has CDR1 LNHDA and CDR2 SQIVND (reference sequence). Germline trimming cut 1 base from V and 9 bases from J; bases unmatched to any gene: 6. The CDR3 extends over 16 amino acids. CDR3 bases: TGTGCCAGTAGTATAGCCACTAGCGGGGGGGCTCTTGAGCAGTTCTTC. Encoded protein: CASSIATSGGALEQFF.

The V call is TRBV5-1, the J call TRBJ1-6; tentatively, D is TRBD1 (5 bases). The ends were cut back, 0 bases at V and 7 bases at J, with 11 bases in the middle. The CDR3 length is 15 residues. Germline CDR1 and CDR2: SGHRS and YFSETQ. This CDR3 reads CASSLAGLGNSPLHF. The CDR3 DNA reads TGCGCCAGCAGCTTGGCAGGGTTGGGGAATTCACCCCTCCACTTT. Drawing the rest from reference TRBV5-1 and TRBJ1-6, the complete variable domain is KAGVTQTPRYLIKTRGQQVTLSCSPISGHRSVSWYQQTPGQGLQFLFEYFSETQRNKGNFPGRFSGRQFSNSRSEMNVSTLELGDSALYLCASSLAGLGNSPLHFGNGTRLTVT.

The chain has TRBV27 and TRBJ2-1, with TRBD1 matching over 7 bases. J gave up 8 bases and V 6 bases, and 7 bases lay outside the gene matches. Germline values: CDR1 MNHEY, CDR2 SMNVEV (reference sequence). This CDR3 spans 13 amino acids. For the CDR3, the DNA is TGTGCCAGCAGGATGACAGGGTCCCATGAGCAGTTCTTC. It codes for CASRMTGSHEQFF.

The CDR3 spells CASSWSGGGSYNSPLHF. The CDR3 DNA reads TGTGCCAGCTCTTGGAGTGGGGGAGGCTCCTATAATTCACCCCTCCACTTT. The chain links TRBV5-4 to TRBJ1-6; TRBD1 is a possible D gene (5 bases). The CDR3 loop spans 17 amino acids. Germline CDR1 and CDR2: SGHNT and YYREEE (reference sequence). The V gene lost 7 bases and the J gene lost 0 bases, with 17 bases spanning the gap.

The rearrangement uses TRBV30 and TRBJ2-7; TRBD2 matches 12 bases. With V trimmed by 2 bases and J by 1 base, 3 bases remained unmatched. The germline CDR1 and CDR2 sequences are GTSNPN and SVGIG (reference sequence). The CDR3 spans 15 residues. CDR3 amino acids: CAWSPGLAGSYEQYF. DNA of the CDR3: TGTGCCTGGAGTCCTGGACTAGCGGGATCCTACGAGCAGTACTTC. Full variable domain (missing parts from reference TRBV30 and TRBJ2-7): SQTIHQWPATLVQPVGSPLSLECTVEGTSNPNLYWYRQAAGRGLQLLFYSVGIGQISSEVPQNLSASRPQDRQFILSSKKLLLSDSGFYLCAWSPGLAGSYEQYFGPGTRLTVT.

The CDR3 protein is CASSQDRSGVQNTEAFF. DNA for the CDR3: TGTGCCAGCAGCCAAGACAGGAGCGGGGTACAAAACACTGAAGCTTTCTTT. The chain employs TRBV4-2 and TRBJ1-1; unclear D gene. Germline loops: CDR1 LGHNA, CDR2 YNFKEQ. The V end was cut by 0 bases, the J end by 2 bases, with 16 bases between. This CDR3 contains 17 residues.

The chain links TRBV10-3 to TRBJ2-7; TRBD1 agrees at 9 bases. With V trimmed by 6 bases and J by 1 base, 4 bases remained unmatched. The CDR3 length is 14 residues. The germline CDR1 and CDR2 sequences are ENHRY and SYGVKD. CDR3 nucleotides: TGTGCCATCAGGCCGGACAGGGGATCCTACGAGCAGTACTTC. Protein sequence: CAIRPDRGSYEQYF.

This CDR3 reads CASSLQRGSSGNTIYF. The CDR3 nucleotides read TGTGCCAGCAGCTTGCAGAGAGGCAGCTCTGGAAACACCATATATTTT. The chain employs TRBV5-6 and TRBJ1-3; D unresolved. The CDR3 extends over 16 amino acids. Germline CDR1 reads SGHDT; CDR2 reads YYEEEE. Trimming pared 1 base from V and 0 bases from J, leaving 11 bases between.

This clone was found many times. Here the CDR3 reads CASSSTNLDRFF. The CDR3 region has the DNA TGTGCCAGCAGCTCCACTAACCTCGATCGGTTCTTC. V gene TRBV5-4 combines with J gene TRBJ2-1; the D is unclear. Trimming removed 3 bases from V and 15 bases from J, with 16 bases in between. CDR1 is SGHNT and CDR2 is YYREEE in the germline V gene (reference sequence). The CDR3 covers 12 residues.

The gene calls are TRBV24-1 and TRBJ2-4; 7 bases align to TRBD1. This CDR3 has 15 residues. Trimming took 3 bases from V and 3 from J; bases not matched to a gene: 4. CDR1 is KGHDR, CDR2 SFDVKD, per germline. As DNA, the CDR3 is TGTGCCACCAGTGATCCGGACAGGCACAAAAACATTCAGTACTTC. Translated: CATSDPDRHKNIQYF.

J is TRBJ1-1 and V is TRBV7-9, with D tentatively TRBD1 (6 bases). The germline V gene has CDR1 SEHNR and CDR2 FQNEAQ (reference sequence). The CDR3 is 15 residues long. The V and J ends lost 7 bases and 1 base respectively, with 16 bases between them. CDR3: CASTLRGGGNTEAFF. CDR3 bases: TGTGCCAGCACCCTAAGGGGGGGCGGGAACACTGAAGCTTTCTTT.

The chain joins TRBV19 to TRBJ2-3; 8 nucleotides agree with TRBD1. From germline, CDR1 is LNHDA and CDR2 SQIVND (reference sequence). The CDR3 length is 16 residues. Unmatched junction bases numbered 12, after V lost 4 bases and J lost 6 bases. In nucleotides, the CDR3 is TGTGCCAGTAGTAACCGACAGGGGTACCCGCCGGATACGCAGTATTTT. Amino acid sequence: CASSNRQGYPPDTQYF. The whole variable domain, remainder taken from reference TRBV19 and TRBJ2-3, is DGGITQSPKYLFRKEGQNVTLSCEQNLNHDAMYWYRQDPGQGLRLIYYSQIVNDFQKGDIAEGYSVSREKKESFPLTVTSAQKNPTAFYLCASSNRQGYPPDTQYFGPGTRLTVL.

The chain recombines TRBV25-1 with TRBJ1-6; unclear D gene. The CDR3 length is 15 residues. V shed 4 bases and J shed 5 bases, with 12 bases lying between them. Germline V gene sequence: CDR1 MGHDK, CDR2 SYGVNS. The CDR3 coding sequence is TGTGCCAGCAGTGTCAGTCACAGAGATAATTCACCCCTCCACTTT. This sequence encodes CASSVSHRDNSPLHF.

The rearrangement uses TRBV2 and TRBJ2-1, with D perhaps matching TRBD1 (6 bases). Germline V gene lookup returns CDR1 SNHLY and CDR2 FYNNEI. This CDR3 is 15 amino acids long. V dropped 7 bases and J dropped 4 bases, with 17 bases sitting between them. Here the CDR3 reads CASTITGISYNEQFF. CDR3 nucleotides: TGTGCCAGCACAATAACAGGGATCTCATACAATGAGCAGTTCTTC.

The chain recombines TRBV6-5 with TRBJ1-4, with TRBD1 matching over 10 bases. The CDR3 extends over 13 amino acids. CDR1 and CDR2 (germline): MNHEY, SVGAGI. Trimming cost V 9 bases and J 6 bases; bases outside gene matches: 4. The CDR3 here is CASRTGGDEKLFF. The DNA of the CDR3 is TGTGCCAGTAGGACAGGGGGAGATGAAAAACTGTTTTTT.

This chain uses TRBV9 with TRBJ1-3; possible D gene TRBD1, 5 bases. This CDR3 has 16 amino acids. With 0 bases removed from V and 0 bases from J, the gap between germline ends came to 10 bases. Germline V gene lookup returns CDR1 SGDLS and CDR2 YYNGEE. The CDR3 loop reads CASSVGQGLSGNTIYF. In nucleotides, the CDR3 is TGTGCCAGCAGCGTAGGGCAGGGCCTCTCTGGAAACACCATATATTTT.

The chain combines TRBV28 with TRBJ1-1, with TRBD1 matching over 12 bases. J gave up 6 bases and V 5 bases, and 4 bases lay outside the gene matches. CDR1 and CDR2 (germline): MDHEN, SYDVKM. The CDR3 totals 14 residues. The CDR3 region is CASSNRDRGPEAFF. The CDR3 region has the DNA TGTGCCAGCAGTAATCGGGACAGGGGGCCTGAAGCTTTCTTT.

V usage is TRBV14 and J usage is TRBJ2-5; 7 nucleotides match TRBD1. The ends lost 3 bases at V and 2 bases at J; junction bases unmatched: 21. There are 20 residues in the CDR3. Germline CDR1 reads SGHDN; CDR2 reads FVKESK. CDR3 sequence: CASSHSFWSGEGGGQETQYF. The CDR3, as DNA: TGTGCCAGCAGCCACTCTTTCTGGTCCGGAGAAGGGGGCGGGCAAGAGACCCAGTACTTC.

The rearrangement links TRBV5-1 to TRBJ2-1; TRBD2 might be the D (6 bases). Deletions cut 4 bases from V and 0 bases from J, with 14 bases between. Germline CDR1 reads SGHRS; CDR2 reads YFSETQ. There are 16 residues in the CDR3. Written as DNA, the CDR3 is TGCGCCAGCAGCGCACCGGGACTTAGCTCCTACAATGAGCAGTTCTTC. It is translated as CASSAPGLSSYNEQFF.

The CDR3 DNA reads TGTGCCAGCAAATCAACAGGGTCGGGAGCTTTCTTT. This encodes CASKSTGSGAFF. The chain joins TRBV12-3 or TRBV12-4 to TRBJ1-1, with D possibly being TRBD1 (6 bases). V shed 7 bases and J shed 10 bases, with 16 bases lying between them. The CDR3 has 12 residues.

The chain links TRBV5-4 to TRBJ1-2; 10 nucleotides match TRBD1. CDR3 length: 15 amino acids. V lost 1 base to trimming and J lost 4 bases; unmatched junction nucleotides: 4. Germline V gene sequence: CDR1 SGHNT, CDR2 YYREEE (reference sequence). CDR3 nucleotide sequence: TGTGCCAGCAGCTTGCCCGGGACAGGGGCCTATGGCTACACCTTC. It encodes CASSLPGTGAYGYTF.

J is TRBJ2-1 and V is TRBV5-1, with no clear D. The V gene lost 5 bases and the J gene lost 5 bases, with 8 bases spanning the gap. This CDR3 comprises 12 residues. Germline CDR1 is SGHRS and CDR2 is YFSETQ. CDR3 in amino acids: CASSSTHNEQFF. As DNA, the CDR3 is TGCGCCAGCAGTAGCACTCACAATGAGCAGTTCTTC. Drawing the rest from reference TRBV5-1 and TRBJ2-1, the complete variable domain is KAGVTQTPRYLIKTRGQQVTLSCSPISGHRSVSWYQQTPGQGLQFLFEYFSETQRNKGNFPGRFSGRQFSNSRSEMNVSTLELGDSALYLCASSSTHNEQFFGPGTRLTVL.

This clone was seen a few times. The chain carries TRBV7-3 and TRBJ2-5, with TRBD1 matching 7 bases. The length of the CDR3 is 14 residues. Germline V CDR1 and CDR2: SGHTA, FQGTGA. The junction had 6 bases not matched to a gene; V was cut back by 5 bases and J by 3 bases. The CDR3 nucleotides are TGTGCCAGCAGCCTGGGACAGAAAGAAGAGACCCAGTACTTC. This translates into CASSLGQKEETQYF.

The chain combines TRBV2 with TRBJ2-1; unclear D gene. Germline values: CDR1 SNHLY, CDR2 FYNNEI. Trimming cost V 3 bases and J 4 bases, with 7 bases left between them. The CDR3 contains 13 residues. The CDR3 coding sequence is TGTGCCAGCAGTGACTCCGGTTACAATGAGCAGTTCTTC. Translating gives CASSDSGYNEQFF.

The V call is TRBV24-1, the J call TRBJ1-6, with D hard to call. The CDR3 has 14 amino acids. V lost 4 bases and J 3 bases, leaving 6 bases between the germline ends. CDR1 KGHDR and CDR2 SFDVKD come from the germline V gene. In DNA, the CDR3 is TGTGCCACCAGTGAGGCGGACTATAATTCACCCCTCCACTTT. This encodes CATSEADYNSPLHF.

This rearrangement joins TRBV28 to TRBJ1-5, with D maybe TRBD1 (6 bases). This CDR3 is 15 amino acids long. The germline V gene has CDR1 MDHEN and CDR2 SYDVKM. Trimming stripped 3 bases from V and 5 bases from J, with 14 bases between. CDR3 residues: CASSFAGTNHQPQHF. CDR3 sequence (DNA): TGTGCCAGCAGTTTCGCCGGGACAAATCATCAGCCCCAGCATTTT.

The genes are TRBV28 and TRBJ2-7, with 7 bases matching TRBD2. Trimming removed 4 bases from V and 5 bases from J; junction bases left unmatched: 14. Germline V lookup: CDR1 MDHEN, CDR2 SYDVKM. There are 16 residues in the CDR3. This CDR3 is CASSSPRSSGTDEQYF. CDR3 sequence (DNA): TGTGCCAGCAGTTCCCCCCGATCTAGCGGCACCGACGAGCAGTACTTC.

This clone has a handful of counts. The chain couples TRBV28 to TRBJ1-3; D unclear. CDR3 length: 12 amino acids. The V gene lost 3 bases and the J gene lost 4 bases, with 4 bases spanning the gap. From germline, CDR1 is MDHEN and CDR2 SYDVKM. The CDR3 DNA reads TGTGCCAGCAGTTTTGAGGGAAACACCATATATTTT. Amino acid sequence: CASSFEGNTIYF. Together with reference TRBV28 and TRBJ1-3, the CDR3 gives the full variable domain: DVKVTQSSRYLVKRTGEKVFLECVQDMDHENMFWYRQDPGLGLRLIYFSYDVKMKEKGDIPEGYSVSREKKERFSLILESASTNQTSMYLCASSFEGNTIYFGEGSWLTVV.

The chain links TRBV27 to TRBJ2-3; possible D gene TRBD2, 7 bases. The CDR3 totals 15 residues. Deletions cut 6 bases from V and 6 bases from J, with 19 bases between. Germline loops: CDR1 MNHEY, CDR2 SMNVEV (reference sequence). CDR3 amino acids: CASSEWGGPTDTQYF. CDR3 sequence (DNA): TGTGCCAGCAGCGAATGGGGGGGGCCAACCGATACGCAGTATTTT.

The chain is built from TRBV18 and TRBJ2-1; TRBD2 agrees at 9 bases. Losses at the gene ends were 3 bases for V and 5 bases for J; bases not matched to a gene: 11. Germline V gene lookup returns CDR1 KGHSH and CDR2 LQKENI. This CDR3 is built from 17 residues. The chain's CDR3 is CASSPALPAGGNNEQFF. CDR3 coding DNA: TGTGCCAGCTCACCGGCTTTGCCAGCGGGGGGAAACAATGAGCAGTTCTTC.

This chain joins TRBV10-3 and TRBJ1-1; a weak D match, TRBD1 (6 bases). Germline V gene data show CDR1 as ENHRY and CDR2 as SYGVKD. The germline V and J ends were trimmed by 2 bases and 9 bases, with 13 bases remaining between them. The CDR3 runs to 13 residues. CDR3 sequence reads: CAISENTGTKAFF. CDR3 DNA: TGTGCCATCAGTGAGAACACCGGGACAAAAGCTTTCTTT.

This clone was seen a few times. The junction departs from the called germline gene at one end, perhaps through a read error. The chain uses TRBV28 and TRBJ1-2, with D perhaps matching TRBD1 (6 bases). The CDR3 contains 15 residues. The germline V gene has CDR1 MDHEN and CDR2 SYDVKM. The CDR3 sequence is CASSLGGRATYGYTF. In DNA, the CDR3 is TGTGCCAGTAGTTTAGGGGGGAGGGCCACCTATGGCTACACCTTC.